This TCR beta chain was captured by sequencing in a study of blood T cell repertoires in COVID-19 (dated by TCRdb to 2018 to 2020). For context, the study as a whole: Samples covering the acute and convalescent phases of COVID-19 were provided by collaborators in the United States, Italy and Spain. The material from the prospective study consisted of cDNA or gDNA derived from T cells, B-cell-depleted T cells, or PBMCs. Subjects who had been exposed to COVID-19, were actively infected with it, or had recovered from it provided the deeply sampled blood TCRbeta repertoires that made up the dataset. The repertoires were released in a freely available public database meant as a resource for research on the immune response to SARS-CoV-2. The samples were drawn from the first 160 participants of the ongoing ImmuneRACE study and from some 1,300 subjects provided by 6 global collaborators. A de-identified subject ID, COVID-19 status, age in years and sex were almost always included in the sample metadata. Where HLA class I and class II types were available, the types were taken from metadata supplied by the sample provider, not from assay-based typing.

The immunoSEQ Assay, a bias-controlled multiplex PCR, was used to amplify TCRbeta CDR3 regions from genomic DNA. Per the source publication's procedure: Nucleated cell counts per sample were estimated from amplification of reference gene primers within the assay. To quantify the absolute abundance of each unique TCRbeta CDR3 rearrangement, sequence reads were collapsed and filtered. For each sample, productive Simpson clonality was calculated by taking the square root of Simpson's diversity index across productive rearrangements. Not all clones reach the TCRdb copy of this immuneACCESS table, which keeps in-frame sequences only. Checked studies attribute under half of the gap to unresolved V genes and leave the rest unexplained. D and trimming come from the DNA, and the V and J calls and clone size come from that table. The sample table holds approximately 100,000 clones, of which more than 60% were seen once. The leading ten clones occupy 20% to 25% of the sample.

Per the germline V gene, MNHEY is the CDR1 and SVGAGI is the CDR2. Spanning cysteine to phenylalanine, the CDR3 consists of 12 amino acids. CDR3 DNA only is kept here, 36 bases in frame from base 1. Cut back by 6 bases and 5 bases, the V and J ends lie 9 bases apart. About this clone itself: Which antigen it targets is not known. Per-nucleotide qualities are absent, and no much larger clonotype sits a single base away.

Study-wide conclusions, independent of this receptor: The quantity of clinical and demographic metadata differed by source and by participant and was supplied without curation.

Each collaborating institution followed its own protocols to collect whole blood in K2EDTA tubes. For TCRbeta analysis, collaborator samples were shipped as frozen whole blood, as isolated PBMCs, or as DNA extracted from either sample type. The rearrangement combines TRBV6-5 with TRBJ2-3; no D gene call is confident. This receptor was taken from a man in his 70s with active or convalescent COVID-19. Material: peripheral blood. The CDR3 region: CASRSSGDTQYF. The DNA sequence is given as TGTGCCAGCAGGTCGTCAGGAGATACGCAGTATTTT.